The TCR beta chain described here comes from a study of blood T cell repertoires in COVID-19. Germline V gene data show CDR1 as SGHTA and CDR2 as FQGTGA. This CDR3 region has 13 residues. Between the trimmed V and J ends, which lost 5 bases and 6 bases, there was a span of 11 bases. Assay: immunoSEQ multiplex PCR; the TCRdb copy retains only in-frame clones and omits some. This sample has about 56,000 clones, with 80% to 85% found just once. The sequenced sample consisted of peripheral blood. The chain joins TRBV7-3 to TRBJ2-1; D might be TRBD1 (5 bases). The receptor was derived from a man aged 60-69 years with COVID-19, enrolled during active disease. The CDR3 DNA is TGTGCCAGCAGCGTCGACAGTTTCAATGAGCAGTTCTTC. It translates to CASSVDSFNEQFF.